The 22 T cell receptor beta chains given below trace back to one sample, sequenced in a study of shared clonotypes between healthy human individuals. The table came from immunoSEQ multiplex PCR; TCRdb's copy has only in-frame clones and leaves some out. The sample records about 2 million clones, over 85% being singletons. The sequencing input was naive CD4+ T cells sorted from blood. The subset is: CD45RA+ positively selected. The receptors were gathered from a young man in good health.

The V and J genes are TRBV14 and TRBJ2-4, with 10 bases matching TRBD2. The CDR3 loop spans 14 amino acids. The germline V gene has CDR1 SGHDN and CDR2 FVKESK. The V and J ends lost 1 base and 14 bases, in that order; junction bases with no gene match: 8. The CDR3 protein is CASSQGAGGPGEYF. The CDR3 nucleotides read TGTGCCAGCAGCCAAGGAGCGGGAGGGCCCGGGGAGTACTTC. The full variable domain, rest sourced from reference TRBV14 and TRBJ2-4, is EAGVTQFPSHSVIEKGQTVTLRCDPISGHDNLYWYRRVMGKEIKFLLHFVKESKQDESGMPNNRFLAERTGGTYSTLKVQPAELEDSGVYFCASSQGAGGPGEYFGAGTRLSVL.

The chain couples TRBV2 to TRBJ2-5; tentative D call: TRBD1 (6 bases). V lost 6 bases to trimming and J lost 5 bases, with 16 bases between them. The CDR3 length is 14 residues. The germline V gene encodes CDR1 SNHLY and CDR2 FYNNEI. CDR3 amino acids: CASRLTGLRETQYF. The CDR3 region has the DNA TGTGCCAGCAGGCTAACAGGGTTGAGGGAGACCCAGTACTTC.

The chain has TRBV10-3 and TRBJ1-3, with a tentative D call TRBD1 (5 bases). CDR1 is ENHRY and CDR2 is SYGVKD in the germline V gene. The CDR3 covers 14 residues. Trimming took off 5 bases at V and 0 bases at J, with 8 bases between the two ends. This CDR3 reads CAISKDISGNTIYF. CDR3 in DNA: TGTGCCATCAGTAAGGACATCTCTGGAAACACCATATATTTT.

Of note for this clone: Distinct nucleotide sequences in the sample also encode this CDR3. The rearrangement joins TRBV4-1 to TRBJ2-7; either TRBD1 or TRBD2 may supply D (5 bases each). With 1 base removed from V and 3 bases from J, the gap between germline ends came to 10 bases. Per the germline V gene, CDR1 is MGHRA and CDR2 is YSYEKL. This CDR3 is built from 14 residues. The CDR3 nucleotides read TGCGCCAGCAGCCAAGTTCGGGACCGCTACGAGCAGTACTTC. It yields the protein CASSQVRDRYEQYF.

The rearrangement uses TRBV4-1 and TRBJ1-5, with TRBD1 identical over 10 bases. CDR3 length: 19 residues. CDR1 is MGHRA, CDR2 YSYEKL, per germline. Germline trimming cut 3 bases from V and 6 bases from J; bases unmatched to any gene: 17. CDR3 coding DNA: TGCGCCAGCAGCCAGCGCAAAGGGGCCGGGACAGGGGTGGCTCAGCCCCAGCATTTT. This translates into CASSQRKGAGTGVAQPQHF.

CDR3 region: CASSGRGAVNTEAFF. DNA for the CDR3: TGTGCCAGCAGCGGACGAGGGGCCGTGAACACTGAAGCTTTCTTT. The chain is built from TRBV7-2 and TRBJ1-1; a possible D gene is TRBD1 (5 bases). The CDR3 consists of 15 residues. Trimming took 5 bases from V and 0 from J, leaving 13 bases between them. CDR1 is SGHTA and CDR2 is FQGNSA in the germline V gene.

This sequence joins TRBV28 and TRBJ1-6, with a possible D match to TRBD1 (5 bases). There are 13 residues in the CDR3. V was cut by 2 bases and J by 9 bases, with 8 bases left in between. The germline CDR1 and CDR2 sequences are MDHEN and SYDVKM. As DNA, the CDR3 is TGTGCCAGCAGTTTAATGAGGGGTTCACCCCTCCACTTT. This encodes CASSLMRGSPLHF.

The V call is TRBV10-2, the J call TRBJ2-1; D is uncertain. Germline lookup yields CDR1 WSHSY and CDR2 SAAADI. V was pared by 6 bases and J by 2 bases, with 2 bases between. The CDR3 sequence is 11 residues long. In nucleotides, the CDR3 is TGCGCCAGCAGCCCCTACAATGAGCAGTTCTTC. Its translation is CASSPYNEQFF.

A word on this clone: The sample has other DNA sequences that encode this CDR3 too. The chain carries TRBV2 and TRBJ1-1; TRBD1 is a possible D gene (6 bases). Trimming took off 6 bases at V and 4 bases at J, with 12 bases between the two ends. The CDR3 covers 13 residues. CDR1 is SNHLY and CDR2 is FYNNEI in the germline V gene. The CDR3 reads CASSATGFTEAFF. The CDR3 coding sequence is TGTGCCAGCAGCGCTACAGGGTTCACTGAAGCTTTCTTT. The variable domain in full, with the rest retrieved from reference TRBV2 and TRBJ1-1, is EPEVTQTPSHQVTQMGQEVILRCVPISNHLYFYWYRQILGQKVEFLVSFYNNEISEKSEIFDDQFSVERPDGSNFTLKIRSTKLEDSAMYFCASSATGFTEAFFGQGTRLTVV.

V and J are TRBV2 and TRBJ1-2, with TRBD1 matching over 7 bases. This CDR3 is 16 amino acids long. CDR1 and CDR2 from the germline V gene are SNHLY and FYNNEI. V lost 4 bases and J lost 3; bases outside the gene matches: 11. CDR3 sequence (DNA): TGTGCCAGCAGTGGCCCCGGCGAGGGGGCGGACTATGGCTACACCTTC. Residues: CASSGPGEGADYGYTF.

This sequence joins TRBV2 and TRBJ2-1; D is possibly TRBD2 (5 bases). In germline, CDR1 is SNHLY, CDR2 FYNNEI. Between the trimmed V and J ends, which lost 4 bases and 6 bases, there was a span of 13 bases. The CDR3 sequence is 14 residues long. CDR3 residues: CASSVAREANEQFF. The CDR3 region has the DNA TGTGCCAGCAGTGTAGCGAGAGAAGCCAATGAGCAGTTCTTC.

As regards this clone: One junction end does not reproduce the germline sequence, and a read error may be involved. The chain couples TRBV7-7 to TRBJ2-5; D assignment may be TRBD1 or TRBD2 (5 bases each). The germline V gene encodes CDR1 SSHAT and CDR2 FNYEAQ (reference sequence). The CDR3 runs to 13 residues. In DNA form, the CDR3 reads TGTGCTAGCAGCCAGGGACCGCAAGAGACCCAGTACTTC. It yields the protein CASSQGPQETQYF.

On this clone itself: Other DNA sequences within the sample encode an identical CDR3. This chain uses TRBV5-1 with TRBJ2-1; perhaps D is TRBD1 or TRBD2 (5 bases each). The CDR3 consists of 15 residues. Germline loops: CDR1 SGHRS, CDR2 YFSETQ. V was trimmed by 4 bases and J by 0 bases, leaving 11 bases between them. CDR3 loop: CASSLWGISYNEQFF. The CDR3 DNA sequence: TGCGCCAGCAGCCTTTGGGGGATCTCCTACAATGAGCAGTTCTTC.

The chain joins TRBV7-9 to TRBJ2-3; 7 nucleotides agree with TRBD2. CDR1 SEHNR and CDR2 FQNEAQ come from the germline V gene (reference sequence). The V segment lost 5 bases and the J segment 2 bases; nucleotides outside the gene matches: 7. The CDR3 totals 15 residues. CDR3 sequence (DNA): TGTGCCAGCAGCGGGACCGGGACTATCACAGATACGCAGTATTTT. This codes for CASSGTGTITDTQYF.

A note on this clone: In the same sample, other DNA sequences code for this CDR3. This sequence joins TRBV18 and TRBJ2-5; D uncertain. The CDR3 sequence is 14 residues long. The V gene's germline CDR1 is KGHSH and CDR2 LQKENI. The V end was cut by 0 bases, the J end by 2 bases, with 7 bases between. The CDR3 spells CASSPPSQQETQYF. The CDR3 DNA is TGTGCCAGCTCACCACCTTCCCAGCAAGAGACCCAGTACTTC.

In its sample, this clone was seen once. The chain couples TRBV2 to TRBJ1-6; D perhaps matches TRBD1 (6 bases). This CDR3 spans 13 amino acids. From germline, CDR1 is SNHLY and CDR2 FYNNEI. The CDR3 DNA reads TGTGCTACTAAGGGGGACTCGGGATCACCCCTCCACTTT. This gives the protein CATKGDSGSPLHF.

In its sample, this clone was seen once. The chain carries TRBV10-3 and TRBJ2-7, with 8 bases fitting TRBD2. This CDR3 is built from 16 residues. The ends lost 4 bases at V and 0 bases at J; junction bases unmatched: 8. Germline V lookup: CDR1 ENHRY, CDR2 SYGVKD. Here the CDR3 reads CAISGISGTSSYEQYF. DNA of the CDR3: TGTGCCATCAGTGGAATATCCGGGACTAGCTCCTACGAGCAGTACTTC.

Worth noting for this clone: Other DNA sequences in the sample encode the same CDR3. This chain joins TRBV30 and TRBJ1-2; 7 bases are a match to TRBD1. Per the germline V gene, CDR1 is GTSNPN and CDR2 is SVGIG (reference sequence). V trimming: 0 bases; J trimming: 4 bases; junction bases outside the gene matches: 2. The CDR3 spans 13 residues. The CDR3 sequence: CAWSVGQIYGYTF. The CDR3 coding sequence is TGTGCCTGGAGTGTGGGACAGATCTATGGCTACACCTTC.

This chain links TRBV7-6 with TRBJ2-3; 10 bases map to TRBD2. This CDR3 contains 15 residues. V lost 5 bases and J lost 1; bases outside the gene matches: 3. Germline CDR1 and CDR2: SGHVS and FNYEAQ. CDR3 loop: CASSVLAGGTDTQYF. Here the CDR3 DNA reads TGTGCCAGCAGCGTGCTAGCGGGAGGCACAGATACGCAGTATTTT.

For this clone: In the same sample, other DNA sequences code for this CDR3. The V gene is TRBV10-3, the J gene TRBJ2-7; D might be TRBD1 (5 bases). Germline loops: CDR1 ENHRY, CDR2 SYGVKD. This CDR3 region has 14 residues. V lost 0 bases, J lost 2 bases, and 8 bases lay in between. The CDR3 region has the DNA TGTGCCATCAGTGAGTCGCAGGGTCCCTACGAGCAGTACTTC. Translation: CAISESQGPYEQYF.

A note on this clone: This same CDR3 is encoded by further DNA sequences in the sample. CDR3 DNA: TGTGCCAGCAGCTTGGGGCTAGCGGGAGCCTACGAGCAGTACTTC. This sequence encodes CASSLGLAGAYEQYF. J is TRBJ2-7 and V is TRBV5-4; 10 bases agree with TRBD2. The germline V gene has CDR1 SGHNT and CDR2 YYREEE (reference sequence). This CDR3 contains 15 residues. V was clipped by 0 bases and J by 2 bases; unmatched bases: 2.

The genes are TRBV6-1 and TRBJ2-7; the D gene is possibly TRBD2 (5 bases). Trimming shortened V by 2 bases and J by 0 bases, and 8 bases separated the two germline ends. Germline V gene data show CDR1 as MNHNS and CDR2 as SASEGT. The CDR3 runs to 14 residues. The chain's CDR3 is CASSELGISYEQYF. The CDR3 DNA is TGTGCCAGCAGTGAACTCGGGATCTCCTACGAGCAGTACTTC.